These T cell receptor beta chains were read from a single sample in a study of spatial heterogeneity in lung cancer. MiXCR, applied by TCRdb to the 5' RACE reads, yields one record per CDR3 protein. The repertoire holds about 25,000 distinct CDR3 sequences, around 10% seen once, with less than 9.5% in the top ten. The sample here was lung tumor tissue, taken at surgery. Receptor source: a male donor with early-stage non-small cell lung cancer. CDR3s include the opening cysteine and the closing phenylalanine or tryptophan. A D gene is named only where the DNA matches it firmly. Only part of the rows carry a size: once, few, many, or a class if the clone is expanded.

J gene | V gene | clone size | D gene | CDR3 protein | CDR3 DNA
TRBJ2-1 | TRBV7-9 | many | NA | CASSLGTDPSNNEQFF | TGTGCCAGCAGCTTAGGGACAGACCCATCAAACAATGAGCAGTTCTTC
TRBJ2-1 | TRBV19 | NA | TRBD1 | CASSMLDRAYNEQFF | TGTGCCAGTAGTATGTTGGACAGGGCATACAATGAGCAGTTCTTC
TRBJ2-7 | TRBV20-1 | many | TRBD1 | CSALGGRSSYEQYF | TGCAGTGCTTTAGGGGGCAGGAGCTCCTACGAGCAGTACTTC
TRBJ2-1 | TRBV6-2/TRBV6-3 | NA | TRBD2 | CASKRLAEYNEQFF | TGTGCCAGCAAGAGACTAGCGGAATACAATGAGCAGTTCTTC
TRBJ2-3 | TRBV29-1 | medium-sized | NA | CSDSSSTDTQYF | TGCAGCGACAGCTCTAGCACAGATACGCAGTATTTT
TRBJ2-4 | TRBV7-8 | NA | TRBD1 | CASSLAWTGAAAKNIQYF | TGTGCCAGCAGCTTAGCCTGGACAGGGGCGGCGGCCAAAAACATTCAGTACTTC
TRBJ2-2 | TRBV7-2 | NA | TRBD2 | CASSKTSGIPGELFF | TGTGCCAGCAGTAAGACTAGCGGGATACCCGGGGAGCTGTTTTTT
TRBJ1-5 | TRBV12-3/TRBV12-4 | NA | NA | CASSTDWTANQPQHF | TGTGCCAGCAGTACTGATTGGACAGCTAATCAGCCCCAGCATTTT
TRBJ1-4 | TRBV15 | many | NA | CATSRIRLDDEKLFF | TGTGCCACCAGCAGAATCAGGTTGGACGACGAGAAACTGTTTTTT
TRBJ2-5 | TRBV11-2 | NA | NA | CASSPATGRETQYF | TGTGCCAGCAGCCCCGCCACGGGCCGGGAGACCCAGTACTTC
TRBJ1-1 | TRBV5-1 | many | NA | CASSGTVNTEAFF | TGCGCCAGCAGCGGAACGGTGAACACTGAAGCTTTCTTT
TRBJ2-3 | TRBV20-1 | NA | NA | CSAWSGQSTDTQYF | TGCAGTGCATGGAGTGGACAGAGCACAGATACGCAGTATTTT
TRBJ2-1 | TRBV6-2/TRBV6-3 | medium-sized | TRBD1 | CASSAQGAKNEQFF | TGTGCCAGCAGTGCACAGGGGGCAAAGAATGAGCAGTTCTTC
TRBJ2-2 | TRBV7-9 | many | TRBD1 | CASSTGGYFSGELFF | TGTGCCAGCAGCACAGGGGGCTACTTTTCCGGGGAGCTGTTTTTT
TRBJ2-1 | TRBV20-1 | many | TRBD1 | CSAPPGGESNEQFF | TGCAGTGCCCCCCCAGGGGGCGAATCCAATGAGCAGTTCTTC